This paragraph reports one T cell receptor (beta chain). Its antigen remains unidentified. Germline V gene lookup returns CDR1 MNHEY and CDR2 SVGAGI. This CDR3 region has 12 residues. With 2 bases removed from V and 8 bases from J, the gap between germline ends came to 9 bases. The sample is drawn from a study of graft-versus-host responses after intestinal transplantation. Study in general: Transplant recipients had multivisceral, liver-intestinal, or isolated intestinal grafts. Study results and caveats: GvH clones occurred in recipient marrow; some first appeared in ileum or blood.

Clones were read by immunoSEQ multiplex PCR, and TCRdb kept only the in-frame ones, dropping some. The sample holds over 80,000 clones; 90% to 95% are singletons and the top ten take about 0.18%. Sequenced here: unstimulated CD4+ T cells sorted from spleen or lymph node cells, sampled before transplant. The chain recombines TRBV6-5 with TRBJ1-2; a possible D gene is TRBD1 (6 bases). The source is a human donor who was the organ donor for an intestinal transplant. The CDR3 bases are TGTGCCAGCAGTTACAAGGGGGAAGGCTACACCTTC. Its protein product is CASSYKGEGYTF.